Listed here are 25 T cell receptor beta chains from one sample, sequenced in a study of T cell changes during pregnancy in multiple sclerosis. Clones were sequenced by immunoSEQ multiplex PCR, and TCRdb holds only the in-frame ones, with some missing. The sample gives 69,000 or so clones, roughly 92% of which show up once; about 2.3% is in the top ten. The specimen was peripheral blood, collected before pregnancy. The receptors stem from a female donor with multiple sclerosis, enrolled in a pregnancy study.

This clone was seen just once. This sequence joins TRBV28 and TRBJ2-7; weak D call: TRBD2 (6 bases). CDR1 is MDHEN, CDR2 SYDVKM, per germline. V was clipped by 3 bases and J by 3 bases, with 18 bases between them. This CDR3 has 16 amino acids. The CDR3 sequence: CASSLGLIGGDYEQYF. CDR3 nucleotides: TGTGCCAGCAGTTTGGGCCTGATCGGAGGGGACTACGAGCAGTACTTC.

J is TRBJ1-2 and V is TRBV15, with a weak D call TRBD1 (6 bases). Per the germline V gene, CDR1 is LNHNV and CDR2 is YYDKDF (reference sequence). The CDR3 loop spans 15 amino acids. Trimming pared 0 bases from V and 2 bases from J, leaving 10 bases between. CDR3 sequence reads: CATSRETDRNYGYTF. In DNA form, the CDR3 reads TGTGCCACCAGCAGAGAGACCGACAGGAACTATGGCTACACCTTC.

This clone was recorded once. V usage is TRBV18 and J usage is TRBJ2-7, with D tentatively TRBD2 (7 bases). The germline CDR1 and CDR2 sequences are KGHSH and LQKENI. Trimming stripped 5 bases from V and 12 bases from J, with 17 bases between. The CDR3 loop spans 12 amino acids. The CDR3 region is CASSELGGQWYF. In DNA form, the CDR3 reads TGTGCCAGCTCAGAACTGGGGGGGCAGTGGTACTTC.

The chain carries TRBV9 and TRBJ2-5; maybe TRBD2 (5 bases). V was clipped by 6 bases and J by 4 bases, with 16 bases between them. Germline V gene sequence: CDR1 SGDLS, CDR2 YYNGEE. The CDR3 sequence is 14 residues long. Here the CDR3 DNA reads TGTGCCAGCACCGTCAGTAGCGTCCCAGAGACCCAGTACTTC. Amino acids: CASTVSSVPETQYF.

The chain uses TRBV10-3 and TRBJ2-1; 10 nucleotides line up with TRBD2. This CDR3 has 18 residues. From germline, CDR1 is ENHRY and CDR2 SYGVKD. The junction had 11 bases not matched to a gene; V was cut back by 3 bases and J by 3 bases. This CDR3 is CAISEGIAGGLIYNEQFF. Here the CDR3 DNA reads TGTGCCATCAGTGAAGGGATAGCGGGGGGTCTTATCTACAATGAGCAGTTCTTC.

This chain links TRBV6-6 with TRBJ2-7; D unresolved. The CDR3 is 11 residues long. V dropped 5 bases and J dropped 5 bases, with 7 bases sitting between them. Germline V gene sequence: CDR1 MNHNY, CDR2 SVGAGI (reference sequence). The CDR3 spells CASSDSHEQYF. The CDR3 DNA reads TGTGCCAGCAGTGATAGCCACGAGCAGTACTTC.

CDR3 sequence reads: CASSEIAGGPDEQYF. CDR3 DNA: TGTGCCAGCAGTGAAATTGCGGGAGGGCCGGACGAGCAGTACTTC. The rearrangement joins TRBV6-1 to TRBJ2-7; 9 nucleotides align to TRBD2. CDR1 and CDR2 (germline): MNHNS, SASEGT. V gave up 2 bases and J gave up 5 bases; unmatched junction bases: 7. The CDR3 is 15 residues long.

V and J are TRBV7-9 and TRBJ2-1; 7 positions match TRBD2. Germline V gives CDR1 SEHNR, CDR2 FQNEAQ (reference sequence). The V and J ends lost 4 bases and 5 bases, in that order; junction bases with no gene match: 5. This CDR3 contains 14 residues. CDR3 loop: CASSSGLFDNEQFF. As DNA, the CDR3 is TGTGCCAGCAGCTCGGGACTATTCGACAATGAGCAGTTCTTC.

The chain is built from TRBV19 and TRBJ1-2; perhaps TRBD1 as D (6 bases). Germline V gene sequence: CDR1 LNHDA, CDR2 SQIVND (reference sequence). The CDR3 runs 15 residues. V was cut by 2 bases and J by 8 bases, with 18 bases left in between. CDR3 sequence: CASSIIGQTKGGYTF. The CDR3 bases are TGTGCCAGTAGTATAATTGGACAGACAAAGGGGGGCTACACCTTC.

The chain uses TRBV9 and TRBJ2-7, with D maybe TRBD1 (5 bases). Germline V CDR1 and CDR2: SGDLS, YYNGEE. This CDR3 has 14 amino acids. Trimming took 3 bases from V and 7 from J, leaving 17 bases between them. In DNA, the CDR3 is TGTGCCAGCAGCGACACAGGTAACGCGAGGGAGCAGTACTTC. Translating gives CASSDTGNAREQYF.

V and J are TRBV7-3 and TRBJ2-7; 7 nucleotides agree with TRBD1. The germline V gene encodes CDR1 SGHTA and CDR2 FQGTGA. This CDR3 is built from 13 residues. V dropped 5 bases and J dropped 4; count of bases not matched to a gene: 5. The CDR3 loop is CASSPGTEYEQYF. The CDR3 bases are TGTGCCAGCAGCCCCGGGACAGAGTACGAGCAGTACTTC.

CDR3 sequence: CASSFLAGDNEQFF. DNA for the CDR3: TGTGCCAGCAGTTTCCTAGCGGGAGACAATGAGCAGTTCTTC. This chain links TRBV6-1 with TRBJ2-1, with 10 bases aligning to TRBD2. The germline V gene has CDR1 MNHNS and CDR2 SASEGT. J was trimmed by 5 bases and V by 5 bases; bases with no gene match: 3. The CDR3 is 14 residues long.

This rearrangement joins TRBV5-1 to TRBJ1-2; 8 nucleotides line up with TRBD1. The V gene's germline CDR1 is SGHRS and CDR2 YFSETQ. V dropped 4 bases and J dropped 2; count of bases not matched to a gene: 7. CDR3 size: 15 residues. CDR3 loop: CASSAGWTGNYGYTF. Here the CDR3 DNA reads TGCGCCAGCAGCGCTGGTTGGACAGGGAACTATGGCTACACCTTC.

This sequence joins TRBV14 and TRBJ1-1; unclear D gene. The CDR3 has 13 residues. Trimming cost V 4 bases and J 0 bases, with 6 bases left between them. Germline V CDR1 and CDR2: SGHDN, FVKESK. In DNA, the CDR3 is TGTGCCAGCAGCCCCTCAGTGAACACTGAAGCTTTCTTT. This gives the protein CASSPSVNTEAFF.

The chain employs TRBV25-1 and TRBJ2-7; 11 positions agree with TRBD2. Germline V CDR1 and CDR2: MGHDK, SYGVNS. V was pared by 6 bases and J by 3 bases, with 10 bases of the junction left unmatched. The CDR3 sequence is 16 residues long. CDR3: CASRPVEGTSGYEQYF. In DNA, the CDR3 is TGTGCCAGCAGGCCAGTTGAAGGGACTAGCGGCTACGAGCAGTACTTC.

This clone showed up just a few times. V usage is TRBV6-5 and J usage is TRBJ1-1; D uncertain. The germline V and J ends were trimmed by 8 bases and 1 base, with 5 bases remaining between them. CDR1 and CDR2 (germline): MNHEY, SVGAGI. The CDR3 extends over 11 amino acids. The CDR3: CASARNTEAFF. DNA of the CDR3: TGTGCCAGCGCCAGGAACACTGAAGCTTTCTTT.

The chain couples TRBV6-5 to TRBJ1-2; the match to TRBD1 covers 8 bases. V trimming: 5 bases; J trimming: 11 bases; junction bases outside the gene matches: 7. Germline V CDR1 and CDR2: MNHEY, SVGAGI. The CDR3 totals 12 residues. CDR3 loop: CASSPGQGRYTF. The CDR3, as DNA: TGTGCCAGCAGTCCAGGACAGGGTCGGTACACCTTC.

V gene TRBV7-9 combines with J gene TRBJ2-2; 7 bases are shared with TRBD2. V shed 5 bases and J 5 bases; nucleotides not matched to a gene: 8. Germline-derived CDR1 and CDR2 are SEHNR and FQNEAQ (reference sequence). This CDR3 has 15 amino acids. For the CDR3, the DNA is TGTGCCAGCAGCGCGGTCGGGGGGAGGACCGGGGAGCTGTTTTTT. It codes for CASSAVGGRTGELFF.

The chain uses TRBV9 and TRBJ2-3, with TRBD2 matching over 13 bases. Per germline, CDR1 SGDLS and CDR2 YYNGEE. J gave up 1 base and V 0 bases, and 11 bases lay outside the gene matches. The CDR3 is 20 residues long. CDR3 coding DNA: TGTGCCAGCAGCGTAGGGCAGGGGACTAGCGGGGTAAGGGGCACAGATACGCAGTATTTT. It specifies CASSVGQGTSGVRGTDTQYF.

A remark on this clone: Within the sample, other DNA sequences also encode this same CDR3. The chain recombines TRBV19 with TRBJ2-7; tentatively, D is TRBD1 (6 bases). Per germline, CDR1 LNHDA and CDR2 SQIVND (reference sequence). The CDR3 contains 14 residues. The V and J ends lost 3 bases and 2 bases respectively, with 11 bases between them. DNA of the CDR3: TGTGCCAGTAGTATCTCTCAGGGGACCTACGAGCAGTACTTC. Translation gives CASSISQGTYEQYF.

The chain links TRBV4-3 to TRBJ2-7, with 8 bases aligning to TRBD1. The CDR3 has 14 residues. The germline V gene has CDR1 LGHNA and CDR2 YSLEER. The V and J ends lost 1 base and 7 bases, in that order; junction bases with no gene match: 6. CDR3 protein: CASSQGGTGGEQYF. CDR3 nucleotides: TGCGCCAGCAGCCAAGGGGGTACAGGGGGAGAGCAGTACTTC.

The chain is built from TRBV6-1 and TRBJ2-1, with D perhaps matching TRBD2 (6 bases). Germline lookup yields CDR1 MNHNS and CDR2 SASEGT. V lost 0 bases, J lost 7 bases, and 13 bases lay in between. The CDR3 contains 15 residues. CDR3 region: CASSEAGGLWNEQFF. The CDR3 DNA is TGTGCCAGCAGTGAAGCGGGTGGACTATGGAATGAGCAGTTCTTC.

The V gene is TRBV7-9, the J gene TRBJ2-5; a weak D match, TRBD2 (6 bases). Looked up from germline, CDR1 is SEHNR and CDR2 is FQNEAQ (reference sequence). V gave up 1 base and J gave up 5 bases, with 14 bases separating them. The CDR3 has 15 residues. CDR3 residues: CASSLGQGGRETQYF. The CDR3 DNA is TGTGCCAGCAGCTTAGGTCAGGGAGGTAGGGAGACCCAGTACTTC.

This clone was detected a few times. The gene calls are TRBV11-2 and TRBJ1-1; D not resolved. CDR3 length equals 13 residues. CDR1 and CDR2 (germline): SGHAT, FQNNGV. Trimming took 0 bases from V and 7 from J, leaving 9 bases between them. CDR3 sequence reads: CASSLDLPGEAFF. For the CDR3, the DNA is TGTGCCAGCAGCTTAGATTTGCCCGGTGAAGCTTTCTTT. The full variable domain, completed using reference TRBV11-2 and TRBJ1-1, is EAGVAQSPRYKIIEKRQSVAFWCNPISGHATLYWYQQILGQGPKLLIQFQNNGVVDDSQLPKDRFSAERLKGVDSTLKIQPAKLEDSAVYLCASSLDLPGEAFFGQGTRLTVV.

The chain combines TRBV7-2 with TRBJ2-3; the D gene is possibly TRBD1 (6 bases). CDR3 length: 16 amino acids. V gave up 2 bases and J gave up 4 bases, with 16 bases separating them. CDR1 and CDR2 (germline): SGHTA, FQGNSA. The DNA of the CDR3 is TGTGCCAGCAGCTTATCAGGCAGGGGATCTGCAGATACGCAGTATTTT. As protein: CASSLSGRGSADTQYF.